The 4 T cell receptor beta chains reported below all come from one sample, sequenced in a study of blood T cell repertoires in COVID-19. Method: immunoSEQ multiplex PCR; TCRdb's copy keeps in-frame clones and lacks some. The sample includes roughly 250,000 clones, about 87% of them seen just once. Material for sequencing was peripheral blood. All receptors come from a woman in her thirties or forties with acute or convalescent COVID-19.

A few counts support this clone. The chain employs TRBV7-3 and TRBJ2-2, with D tentatively TRBD1 (5 bases). V was shortened by 2 bases and J by 5 bases, with 12 bases between the two germline ends. Looked up from germline, CDR1 is SGHTA and CDR2 is FQGTGA. The CDR3 consists of 15 residues. The CDR3 DNA follows: TGTGCCAGCAGCTTAGCCAGGGCTGGAACCGGGGAGCTGTTTTTT. Protein sequence: CASSLARAGTGELFF. The whole variable domain, remainder taken from reference TRBV7-3 and TRBJ2-2, is GAGVSQTPSNKVTEKGKYVELRCDPISGHTALYWYRQSLGQGPEFLIYFQGTGAADDSGLPNDRFFAVRPEGSVSTLKIQRTERGDSAVYLCASSLARAGTGELFFGEGSRLTVL.

This chain connects TRBV2 to TRBJ1-2; D gene ambiguous. This CDR3 region has 15 residues. The V end lost 6 bases, the J end lost 0 bases, and 14 bases lay between the germline ends. In germline, CDR1 is SNHLY, CDR2 FYNNEI. This CDR3 reads CASRNLRQANYGYTF. The CDR3 region has the DNA TGTGCCAGCAGGAATTTGAGACAAGCTAACTATGGCTACACCTTC.

This clone was counted only a few times. V is TRBV19 and J is TRBJ2-1; the match to TRBD2 covers 13 bases. The CDR3 is 15 residues long. The junction had 6 bases not matched to a gene; V was cut back by 7 bases and J by 6 bases. Per germline, CDR1 LNHDA and CDR2 SQIVND (reference sequence). The CDR3 protein is CASTRTSGGFNEQFF. The CDR3 bases are TGTGCCAGTACCAGGACTAGCGGGGGATTCAATGAGCAGTTCTTC.

V and J are TRBV7-6 and TRBJ2-1; possible D gene TRBD2, 5 bases. This CDR3 has 15 residues. From germline, CDR1 is SGHVS and CDR2 FNYEAQ. Trimming removed 1 base at V and 4 bases at J, with 11 bases between. CDR3 region: CASSLVRGGYNEQFF. CDR3 in DNA: TGTGCCAGCAGCTTAGTGCGCGGAGGATACAATGAGCAGTTCTTC.